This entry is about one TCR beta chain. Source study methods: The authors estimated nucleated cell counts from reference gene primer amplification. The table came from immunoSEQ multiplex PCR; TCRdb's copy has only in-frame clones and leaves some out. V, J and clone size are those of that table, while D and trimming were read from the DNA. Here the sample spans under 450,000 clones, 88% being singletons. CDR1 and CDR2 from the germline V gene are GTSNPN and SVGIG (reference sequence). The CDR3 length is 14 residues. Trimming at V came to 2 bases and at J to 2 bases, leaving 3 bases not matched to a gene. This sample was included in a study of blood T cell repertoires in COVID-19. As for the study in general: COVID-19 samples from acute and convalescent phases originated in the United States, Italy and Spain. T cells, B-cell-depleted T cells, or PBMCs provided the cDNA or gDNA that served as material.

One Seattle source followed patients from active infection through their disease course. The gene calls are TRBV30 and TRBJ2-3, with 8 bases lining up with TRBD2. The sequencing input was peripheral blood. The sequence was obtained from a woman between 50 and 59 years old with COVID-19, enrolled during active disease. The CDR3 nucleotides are TGTGCCTGGAGTCGGGGGGGTCCCACAGATACGCAGTATTTT. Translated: CAWSRGGPTDTQYF.